What follows describes a single TCR beta chain. What it binds is unknown. The data are from a study of blood T cells in healthy people across ages. Study-level results: A roughly linear fall in TCR beta diversity per million T cells was seen with increasing age.

For every donor, a draw yielded around 9.4 milliliters of peripheral blood. With each sample, at least 6 micrograms of total RNA were extracted. Germline-derived CDR1 and CDR2 are MNHNY and SVGAGI (reference sequence). V was clipped by 9 bases and J by 7 bases, with 22 bases between them. The CDR3 is 15 amino acids. A sample-barcoded 5' primer and a J-beta primer mix were used in a second PCR of roughly 7 to 12 cycles. Each CDR3 protein is one row after TCRdb ran MiXCR on the 5' RACE reads. The sample includes about 1.7 million distinct CDR3 sequences, approximately 30% of them seen just once. The receptor comes from a woman aged 25 to 39 in good health. Sequencing was carried out using blood. The genes are TRBV6-6 and TRBJ2-1, with D maybe TRBD2 (6 bases). CDR3: CASSVHRDSPNEQFF. CDR3 DNA sequence: TGTGCCAGTAGTGTACACCGGGACTCGCCTAATGAGCAGTTCTTC.